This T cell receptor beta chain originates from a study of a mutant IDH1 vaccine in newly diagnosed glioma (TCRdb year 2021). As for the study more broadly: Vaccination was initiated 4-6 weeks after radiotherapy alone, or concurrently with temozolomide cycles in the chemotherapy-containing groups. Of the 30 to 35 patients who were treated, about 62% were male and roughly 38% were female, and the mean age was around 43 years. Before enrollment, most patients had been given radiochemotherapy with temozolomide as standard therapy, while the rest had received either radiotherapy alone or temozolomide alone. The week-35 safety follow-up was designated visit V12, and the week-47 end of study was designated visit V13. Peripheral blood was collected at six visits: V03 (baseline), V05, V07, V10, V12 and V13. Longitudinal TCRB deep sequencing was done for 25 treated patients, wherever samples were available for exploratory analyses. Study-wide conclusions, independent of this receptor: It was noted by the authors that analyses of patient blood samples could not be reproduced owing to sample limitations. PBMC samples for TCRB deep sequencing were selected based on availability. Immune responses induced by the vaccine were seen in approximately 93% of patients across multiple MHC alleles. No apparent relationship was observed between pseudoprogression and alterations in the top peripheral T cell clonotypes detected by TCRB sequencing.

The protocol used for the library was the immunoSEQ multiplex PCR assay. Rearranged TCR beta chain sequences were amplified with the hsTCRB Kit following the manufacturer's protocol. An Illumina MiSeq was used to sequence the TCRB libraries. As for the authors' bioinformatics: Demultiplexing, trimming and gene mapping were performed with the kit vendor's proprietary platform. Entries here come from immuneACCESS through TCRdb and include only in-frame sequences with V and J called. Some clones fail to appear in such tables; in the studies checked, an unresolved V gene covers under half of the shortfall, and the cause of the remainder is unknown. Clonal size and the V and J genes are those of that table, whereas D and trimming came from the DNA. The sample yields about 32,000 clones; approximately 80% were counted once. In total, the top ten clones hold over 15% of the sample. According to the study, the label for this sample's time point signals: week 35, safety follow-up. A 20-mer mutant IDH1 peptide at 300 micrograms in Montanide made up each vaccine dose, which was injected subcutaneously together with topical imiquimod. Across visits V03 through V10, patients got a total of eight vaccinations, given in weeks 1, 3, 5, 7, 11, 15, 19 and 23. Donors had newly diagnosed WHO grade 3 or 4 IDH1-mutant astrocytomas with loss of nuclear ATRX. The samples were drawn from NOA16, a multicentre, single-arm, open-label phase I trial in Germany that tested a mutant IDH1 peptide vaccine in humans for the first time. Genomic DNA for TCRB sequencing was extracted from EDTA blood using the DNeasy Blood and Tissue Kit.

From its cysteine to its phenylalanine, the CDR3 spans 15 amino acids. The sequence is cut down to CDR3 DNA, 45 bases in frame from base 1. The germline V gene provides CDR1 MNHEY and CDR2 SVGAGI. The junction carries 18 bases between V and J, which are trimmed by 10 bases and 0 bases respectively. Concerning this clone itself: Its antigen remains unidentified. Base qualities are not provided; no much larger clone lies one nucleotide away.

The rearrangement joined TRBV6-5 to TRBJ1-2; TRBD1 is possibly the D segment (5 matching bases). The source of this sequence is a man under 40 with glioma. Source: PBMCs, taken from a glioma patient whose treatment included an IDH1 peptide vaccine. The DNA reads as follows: TGTGCCACCCTCGAGGCGGGGGGTGCTAACTATGGCTACACCTTC. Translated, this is CATLEAGGANYGYTF.